A selection of T cell receptor beta chains follows, all from one sample in a study of blood T cell repertoires in COVID-19. Repertoires were generated with immunoSEQ multiplex PCR, while TCRdb's copy carries only in-frame clones and drops some. The table lists roughly 100,000 clones, 84% of them singletons. The sample comprised peripheral blood. The receptor set was obtained from a human donor in a cohort sampled during active or convalescent COVID-19. CDR3s include the opening cysteine and the closing phenylalanine or tryptophan. A D gene is named only where the DNA matches it firmly. Clone size appears in some rows only: once, few, many, or a class for an expanded clone.

- | TRBJ2-1 | - | 16 | TRBV5-5 | CASSLDRGLSYNEQFF | TGTGCCAGCAGCTTGGACAGGGGACTCTCCTACAATGAGCAGTTCTTC
- | TRBJ1-5 | - | 13 | TRBV28 | CASYYRGNQPQHF | TGTGCCAGCTACTACCGGGGGAATCAGCCCCAGCATTTT
- | TRBJ2-5 | - | 15 | TRBV19 | CASSLRGSNQETQYF | TGTGCCAGTAGTCTCCGGGGGAGTAACCAAGAGACCCAGTACTTC
- | TRBJ2-4 | - | 15 | TRBV18 | CASSLYGDQGNIQYF | TGTGCCAGCTCATTATACGGGGACCAGGGGAACATTCAGTACTTC
TRBD2 | TRBJ2-3 | - | 17 | TRBV10-3 | CAISESFSGGQRDTQYF | TGTGCCATCAGTGAGTCGTTTAGCGGGGGGCAGAGAGATACGCAGTATTTT
TRBD1 | TRBJ2-5 | - | 15 | TRBV19 | CASSIRAGGQETQYF | TGTGCCAGTAGTATTAGGGCAGGGGGCCAAGAGACCCAGTACTTC
- | TRBJ2-7 | - | 14 | TRBV27 | CASSLVRRSVEQYF | TGTGCCAGCAGTTTAGTCCGAAGGAGCGTCGAGCAGTACTTC
- | TRBJ2-6 | - | 13 | TRBV30 | CAWRPAGANVLTF | TGTGCCTGGAGGCCAGCTGGGGCCAACGTCCTGACTTTC
- | TRBJ2-2 | - | 13 | TRBV24-1 | CATSEDSTGELFF | TGTGCCACCAGTGAAGACAGCACCGGGGAGCTGTTTTTT
- | TRBJ1-4 | once | 15 | TRBV4-2 | CASSQEATENEKLFF | TGTGCCAGCAGCCAAGAGGCGACGGAGAATGAAAAACTGTTTTTT
TRBD2 | TRBJ2-1 | once | 11 | TRBV3-1/TRBV3-2 | CASSLRGGMFF | TGTGCCAGCAGCTTGCGGGGGGGCATGTTCTTC
- | TRBJ1-4 | - | 14 | TRBV2 | CASSDREFGEKLFF | TGTGCCAGCAGTGACAGGGAATTCGGAGAAAAACTGTTTTTT
- | TRBJ1-6 | - | 12 | TRBV7-2 | CASSLNSSPLHF | TGTGCCAGCAGCTTAAATAGTTCACCCCTCCACTTT
- | TRBJ2-3 | - | 18 | TRBV7-9 | CASSSGSGDLLLADTQYF | TGTGCCAGCAGCTCCGGATCGGGGGATCTCTTACTCGCAGATACGCAGTATTTT